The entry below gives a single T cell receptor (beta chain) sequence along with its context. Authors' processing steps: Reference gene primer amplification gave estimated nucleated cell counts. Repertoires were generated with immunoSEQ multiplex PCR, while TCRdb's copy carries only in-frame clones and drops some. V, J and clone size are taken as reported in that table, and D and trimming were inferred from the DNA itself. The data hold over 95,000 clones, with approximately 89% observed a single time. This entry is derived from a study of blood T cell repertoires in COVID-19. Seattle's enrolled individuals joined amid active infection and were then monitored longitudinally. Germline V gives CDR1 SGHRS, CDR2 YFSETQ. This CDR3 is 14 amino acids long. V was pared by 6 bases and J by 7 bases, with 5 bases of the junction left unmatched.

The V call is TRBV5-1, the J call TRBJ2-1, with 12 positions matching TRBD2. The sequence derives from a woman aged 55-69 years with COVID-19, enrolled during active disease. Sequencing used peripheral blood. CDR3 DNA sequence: TGCGCCAGCATGAGGACTAGCGGGGTGAATGAGCAGTTCTTC. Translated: CASMRTSGVNEQFF.